These T cell receptor beta chains were read from a single sample in a study of CDR3 diversity in severe acne. Each CDR3 protein gets one entry after TCRdb re-called the PCR reads with MiXCR. This repertoire shows roughly 93,000 distinct CDR3 sequences, around 47% found once; its top ten account for about 9.9%. Sequenced sample: blood. The source of these receptors is a male donor with severe acne vulgaris. CDR3s leave out the opening cysteine and the closing phenylalanine or tryptophan. Fields, in order: clone size, D gene, V gene, CDR3 protein. A D gene is named only where the DNA matches it firmly. Only some rows state a clone size, as once, few, many or a class for expanded clones.

many	NA	TRBV7-8	ASSLVGAYTDTQY
NA	NA	TRBV29-1	SVDTGTREQY
NA	NA	TRBV19	ASSPTMWANTEAF
NA	NA	TRBV29-1	SVRQSNEKLF
NA	NA	TRBV10-2	ASSVDDSGANVLT
NA	NA	TRBV29-1	SVDSWTETRSGANVLT
few	NA	TRBV9	ASGGSAGTQY
once	TRBD1	TRBV25-1	ASSPRQGEKLF
NA	TRBD1	TRBV19	ASSIVAGTGRYNQPQH
NA	TRBD2	TRBV7-9	ASSYRGVRLNTGELF
many	NA	TRBV7-9	ASSVPGGRTDTQY
few	NA	TRBV4-1	ASRLLGTEHSGANVLT
few	TRBD1	TRBV7-8	ASSLAGQGTYEQY
NA	TRBD1	TRBV15	ATSRDLASSKEGQGYQPQH
many	TRBD1	TRBV2	ASRDRGTSGELF
few	TRBD2	TRBV7-9	ASSLVLTSYTDTQY
NA	NA	TRBV7-3	ASSFSQGVGTEAF
few	NA	TRBV7-9	ASSPRSETQY
NA	TRBD1	TRBV20-1	SATPEDRALYEQY
many	NA	TRBV6-1	ASSVALARFNNEQF
once	TRBD1	TRBV7-2	ASSLVRRGLGKETQY
NA	NA	TRBV2	AISELQGGGTEAF
medium-sized	NA	TRBV5-6	ASSVSRTGELF
NA	NA	TRBV25-1	ASSEFWDGNVNEQF
NA	NA	TRBV29-1	SVVGPRETQY
many	TRBD2	TRBV9	ASSVEGGLVRETQY
NA	TRBD1	TRBV5-1	ASSLAWTGTQY
many	NA	TRBV15	ATSRDSGTGNEKLF
NA	TRBD1	TRBV5-1	ASSPVPGQGTANTGELF
NA	NA	TRBV20-1	SARGGGGPIRETQY
NA	NA	TRBV9	ASSNPRKDQPQH
NA	TRBD1	TRBV11-2	ASSLNTGTGRETQY
NA	NA	TRBV6-5	ASSYGQRYNYGYT
many	NA	TRBV9	ASSVEGSGVAQY
many	TRBD1	TRBV6-5	ASRRGQGAYNEQF
few	NA	TRBV5-4	ASRGGPGARSYNEQF
few	NA	TRBV5-8	ASSLGGGLLTRSYEQY
NA	TRBD1	TRBV5-1	ASSTGQGAYNERF
many	TRBD1	TRBV20-1	SASRDRGQETQY
many	NA	TRBV7-9	ASSTGTIRHTQY
NA	NA	TRBV25-1	ASSDSGNTEQY
few	NA	TRBV11-2	ASSSDGDINYGYT
many	NA	TRBV5-4	ASSLDRMNTEAF
many	TRBD2	TRBV20-1	SARGASGRASDTQY
NA	NA	TRBV10-2	ASKTANTGELFFGEGEGYEQY
NA	TRBD1	TRBV4-1	ASSRGTGTYEQY
few	NA	TRBV28	ASSRTKDTQY
NA	NA	TRBV11-2	ASSLALISTDTQY
NA	TRBD2	TRBV7-9	ASSKRGQGGTSGTETQY
NA	TRBD2	TRBV7-9	ASGLASNEQF
many	NA	TRBV5-1	ASSRNQETQY
NA	TRBD1	TRBV5-1	ASSLNDRGTTEAF
once	NA	TRBV2	ASSGGASYEQY